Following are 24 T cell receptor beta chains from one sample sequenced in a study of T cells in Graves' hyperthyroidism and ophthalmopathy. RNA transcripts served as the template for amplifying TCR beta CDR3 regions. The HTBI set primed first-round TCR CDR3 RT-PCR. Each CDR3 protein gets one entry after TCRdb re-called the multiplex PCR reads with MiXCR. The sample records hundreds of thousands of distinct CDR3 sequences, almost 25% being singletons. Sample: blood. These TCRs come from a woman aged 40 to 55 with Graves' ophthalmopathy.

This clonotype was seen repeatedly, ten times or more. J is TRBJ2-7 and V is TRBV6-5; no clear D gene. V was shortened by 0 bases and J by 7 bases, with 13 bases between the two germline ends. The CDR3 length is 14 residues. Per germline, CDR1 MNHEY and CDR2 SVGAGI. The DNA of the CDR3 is TGTGCCAGCAGTTACTCATCGTATGGAGCAGAGCAGTACTTC. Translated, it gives CASSYSSYGAEQYF.

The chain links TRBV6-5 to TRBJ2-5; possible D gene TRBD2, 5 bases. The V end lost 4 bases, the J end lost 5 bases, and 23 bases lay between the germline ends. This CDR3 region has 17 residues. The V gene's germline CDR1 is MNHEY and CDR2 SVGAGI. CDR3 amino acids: CASSSSGARASSETQYF. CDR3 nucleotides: TGTGCCAGCAGTTCGAGTGGAGCTAGAGCTAGCAGTGAGACCCAGTACTTC.

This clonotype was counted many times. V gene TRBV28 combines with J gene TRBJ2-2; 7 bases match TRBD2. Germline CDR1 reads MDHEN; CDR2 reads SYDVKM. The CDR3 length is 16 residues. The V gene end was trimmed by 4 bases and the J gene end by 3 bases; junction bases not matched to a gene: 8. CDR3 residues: CASSSPAGVDTGELFF. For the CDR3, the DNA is TGTGCCAGCAGTTCCCCTGCGGGAGTGGACACCGGGGAGCTGTTTTTT.

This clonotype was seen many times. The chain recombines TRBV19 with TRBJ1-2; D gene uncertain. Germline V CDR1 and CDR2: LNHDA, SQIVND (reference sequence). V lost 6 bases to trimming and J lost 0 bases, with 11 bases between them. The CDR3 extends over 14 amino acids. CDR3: CASSPDTTNYGYTF. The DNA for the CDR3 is TGTGCCAGTAGCCCTGACACCACTAACTATGGCTACACCTTC.

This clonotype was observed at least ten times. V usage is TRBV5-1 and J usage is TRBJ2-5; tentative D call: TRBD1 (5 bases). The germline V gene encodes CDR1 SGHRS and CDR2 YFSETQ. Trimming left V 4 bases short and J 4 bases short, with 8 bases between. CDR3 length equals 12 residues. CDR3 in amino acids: CASSADRETQYF. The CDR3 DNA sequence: TGCGCCAGCAGCGCAGACAGAGAGACCCAGTACTTC.

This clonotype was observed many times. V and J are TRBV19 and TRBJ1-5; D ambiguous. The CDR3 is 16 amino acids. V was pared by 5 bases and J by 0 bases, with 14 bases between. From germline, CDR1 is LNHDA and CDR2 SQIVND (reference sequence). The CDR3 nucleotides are TGTGCCAGTAGTTCAACCGACGGATATAGCAATCAGCCCCAGCATTTT. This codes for CASSSTDGYSNQPQHF.

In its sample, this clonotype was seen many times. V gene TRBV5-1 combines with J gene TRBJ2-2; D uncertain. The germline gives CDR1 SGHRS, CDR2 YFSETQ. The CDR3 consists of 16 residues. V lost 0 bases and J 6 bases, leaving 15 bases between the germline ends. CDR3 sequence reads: CASSLAGETFAGELFF. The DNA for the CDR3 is TGCGCCAGCAGCTTGGCGGGTGAGACATTTGCCGGGGAGCTGTTTTTT.

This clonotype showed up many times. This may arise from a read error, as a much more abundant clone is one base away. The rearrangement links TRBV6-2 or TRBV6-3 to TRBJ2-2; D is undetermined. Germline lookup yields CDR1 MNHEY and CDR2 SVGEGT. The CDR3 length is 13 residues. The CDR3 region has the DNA TGTGCCAGCAGTTACTCGAACTCCGGGGAGCTGTTTTTT. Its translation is CASSYSNSGELFF.

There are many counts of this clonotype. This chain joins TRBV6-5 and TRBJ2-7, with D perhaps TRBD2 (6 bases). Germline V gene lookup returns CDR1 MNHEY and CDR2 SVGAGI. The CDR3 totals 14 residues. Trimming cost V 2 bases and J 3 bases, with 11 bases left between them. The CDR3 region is CASSYGGSDYEQYF. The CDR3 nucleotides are TGTGCCAGCAGTTACGGGGGGTCGGACTACGAGCAGTACTTC.

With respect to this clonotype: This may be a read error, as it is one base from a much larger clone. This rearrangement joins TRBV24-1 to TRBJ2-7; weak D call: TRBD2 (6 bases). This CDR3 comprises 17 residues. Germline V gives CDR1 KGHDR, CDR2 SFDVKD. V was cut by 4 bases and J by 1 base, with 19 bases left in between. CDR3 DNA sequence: TGTGCCACCAGTGAACTCCGGGGGTCGGTACTATCCTACGAGCAGTACTTC. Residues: CATSELRGSVLSYEQYF.

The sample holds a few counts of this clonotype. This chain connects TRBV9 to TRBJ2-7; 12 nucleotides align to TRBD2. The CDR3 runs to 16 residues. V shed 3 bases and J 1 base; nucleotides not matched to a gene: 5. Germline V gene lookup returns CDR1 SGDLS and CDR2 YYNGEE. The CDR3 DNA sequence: TGTGCCAGCAGCGCGGGACTAGCGGGTGGGTCCTACGAGCAGTACTTC. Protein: CASSAGLAGGSYEQYF.

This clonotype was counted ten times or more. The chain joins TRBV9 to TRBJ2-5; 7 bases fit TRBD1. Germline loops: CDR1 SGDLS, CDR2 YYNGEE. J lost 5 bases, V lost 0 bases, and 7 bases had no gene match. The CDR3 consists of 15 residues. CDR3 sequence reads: CASSVVGGDGETQYF. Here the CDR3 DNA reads TGTGCCAGCAGCGTAGTAGGGGGCGACGGGGAGACCCAGTACTTC.

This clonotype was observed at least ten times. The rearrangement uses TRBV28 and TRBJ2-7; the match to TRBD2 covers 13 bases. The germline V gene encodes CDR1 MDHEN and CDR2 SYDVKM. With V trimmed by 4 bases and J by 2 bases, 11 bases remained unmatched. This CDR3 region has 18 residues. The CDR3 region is CASSSPRLAGGPPYEQYF. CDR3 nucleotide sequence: TGTGCCAGCAGTTCCCCCCGACTAGCGGGAGGTCCGCCCTACGAGCAGTACTTC.

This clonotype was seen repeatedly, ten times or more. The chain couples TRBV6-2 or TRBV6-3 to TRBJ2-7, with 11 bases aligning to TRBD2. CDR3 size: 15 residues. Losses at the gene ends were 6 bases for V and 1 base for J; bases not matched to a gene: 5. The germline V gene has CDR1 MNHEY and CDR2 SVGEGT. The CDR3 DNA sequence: TGTGCCAGCAGGGGGGGACTAGCGGAATCCTACGAGCAGTACTTC. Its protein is CASRGGLAESYEQYF.

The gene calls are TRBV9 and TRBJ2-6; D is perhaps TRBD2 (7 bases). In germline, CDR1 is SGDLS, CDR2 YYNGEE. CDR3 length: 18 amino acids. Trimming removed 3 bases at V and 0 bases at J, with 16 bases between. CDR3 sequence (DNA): TGTGCCAGCAGCGGGGGGGGGGCCTCCGGCTCTGGGGCCAACGTCCTGACTTTC. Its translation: CASSGGGASGSGANVLTF.

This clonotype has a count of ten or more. CDR3 amino acids: CASSLLRPSYEQYF. The CDR3 region has the DNA TGTGCCAGCAGTCTGCTTCGGCCATCGTACGAGCAGTACTTC. The chain carries TRBV28 and TRBJ2-7; D unresolved. CDR3 size: 14 residues. The ends were cut back, 5 bases at V and 4 bases at J, with 15 bases in the middle. Per the germline V gene, CDR1 is MDHEN and CDR2 is SYDVKM.

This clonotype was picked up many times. CDR3 sequence: CASSHQGGRTEAFF. Written as DNA, the CDR3 is TGTGCCAGCAGTCACCAAGGGGGGCGAACTGAAGCTTTCTTT. This chain uses TRBV28 with TRBJ1-1, with a possible D match to TRBD1 (6 bases). Germline lookup yields CDR1 MDHEN and CDR2 SYDVKM. The CDR3 extends over 14 amino acids. Trimming stripped 5 bases from V and 5 bases from J, with 15 bases between. The full variable domain, its missing parts supplied by reference TRBV28 and TRBJ1-1, is DVKVTQSSRYLVKRTGEKVFLECVQDMDHENMFWYRQDPGLGLRLIYFSYDVKMKEKGDIPEGYSVSREKKERFSLILESASTNQTSMYLCASSHQGGRTEAFFGQGTRLTVV.

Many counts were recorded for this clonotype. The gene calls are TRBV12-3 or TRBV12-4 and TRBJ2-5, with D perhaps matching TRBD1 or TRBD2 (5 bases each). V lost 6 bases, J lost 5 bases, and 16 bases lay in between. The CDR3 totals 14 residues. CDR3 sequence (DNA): TGTGCCAGCAGACCCGGGACGAGAGGGGAGACCCAGTACTTC. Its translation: CASRPGTRGETQYF.

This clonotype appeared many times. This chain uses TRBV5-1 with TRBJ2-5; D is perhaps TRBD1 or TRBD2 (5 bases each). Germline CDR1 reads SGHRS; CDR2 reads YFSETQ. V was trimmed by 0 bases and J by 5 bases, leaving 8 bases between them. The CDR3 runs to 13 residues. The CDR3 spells CASSLEGDETQYF. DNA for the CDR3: TGCGCCAGCAGCTTGGAAGGGGACGAGACCCAGTACTTC.

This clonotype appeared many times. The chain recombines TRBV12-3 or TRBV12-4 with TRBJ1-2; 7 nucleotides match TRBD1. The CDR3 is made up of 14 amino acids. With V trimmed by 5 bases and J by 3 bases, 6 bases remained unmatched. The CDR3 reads CASSRVQGDYGYTF. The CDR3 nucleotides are TGTGCCAGCAGTAGGGTCCAGGGGGACTATGGCTACACCTTC.

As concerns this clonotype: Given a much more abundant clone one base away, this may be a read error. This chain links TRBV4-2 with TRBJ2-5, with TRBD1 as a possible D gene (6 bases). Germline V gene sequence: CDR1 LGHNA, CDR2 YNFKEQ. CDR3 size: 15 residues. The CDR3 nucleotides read TGTGTCAGCAGCCAAGAGTCGGCAGCCTCAGGGGCCCAGTACTTC. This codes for CVSSQESAASGAQYF.

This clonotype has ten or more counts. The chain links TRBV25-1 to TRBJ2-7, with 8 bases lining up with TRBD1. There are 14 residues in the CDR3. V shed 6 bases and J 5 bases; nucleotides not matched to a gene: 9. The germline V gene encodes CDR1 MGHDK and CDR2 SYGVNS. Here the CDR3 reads CASSRTGNLNEQYF. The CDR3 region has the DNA TGTGCCAGCAGCAGGACAGGGAATTTGAACGAGCAGTACTTC.

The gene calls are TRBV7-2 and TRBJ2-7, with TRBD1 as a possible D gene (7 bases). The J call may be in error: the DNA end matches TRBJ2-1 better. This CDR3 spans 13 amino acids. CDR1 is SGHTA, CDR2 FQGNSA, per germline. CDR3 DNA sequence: TGTGCCAGCAGCTGCGGGACAGCCTACGAGCAGTTCTTC. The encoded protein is CASSCGTAYEQFF.

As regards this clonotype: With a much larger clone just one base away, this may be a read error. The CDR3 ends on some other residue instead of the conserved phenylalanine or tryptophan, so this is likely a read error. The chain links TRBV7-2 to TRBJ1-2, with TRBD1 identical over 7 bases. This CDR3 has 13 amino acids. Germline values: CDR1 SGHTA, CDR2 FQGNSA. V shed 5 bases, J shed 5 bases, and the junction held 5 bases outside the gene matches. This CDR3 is CASSPQGLYGYTV. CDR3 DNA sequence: TGTGCCAGCAGCCCACAGGGGCTTTATGGCTACACCGTC.